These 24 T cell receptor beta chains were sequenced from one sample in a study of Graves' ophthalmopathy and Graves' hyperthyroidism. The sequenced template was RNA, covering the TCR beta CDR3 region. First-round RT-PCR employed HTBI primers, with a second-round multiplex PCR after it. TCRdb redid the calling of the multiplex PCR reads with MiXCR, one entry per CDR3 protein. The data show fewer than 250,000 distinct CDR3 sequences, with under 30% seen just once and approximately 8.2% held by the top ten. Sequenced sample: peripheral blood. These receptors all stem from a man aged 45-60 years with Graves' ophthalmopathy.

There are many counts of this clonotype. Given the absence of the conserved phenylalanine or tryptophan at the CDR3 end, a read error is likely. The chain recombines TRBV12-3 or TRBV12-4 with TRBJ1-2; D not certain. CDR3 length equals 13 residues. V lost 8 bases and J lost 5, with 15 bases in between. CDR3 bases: TGTGCCAGCGGCGAGGGAGACTATTATGGCTACACCCTC. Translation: CASGEGDYYGYTL.

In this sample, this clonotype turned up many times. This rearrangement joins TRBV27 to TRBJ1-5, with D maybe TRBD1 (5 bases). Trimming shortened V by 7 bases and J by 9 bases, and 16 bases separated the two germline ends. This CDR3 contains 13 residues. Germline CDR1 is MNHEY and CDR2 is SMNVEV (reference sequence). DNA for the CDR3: TGTGCCAGCAAAAGCCCAACTGGGGGGCCCCAGCATTTT. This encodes CASKSPTGGPQHF.

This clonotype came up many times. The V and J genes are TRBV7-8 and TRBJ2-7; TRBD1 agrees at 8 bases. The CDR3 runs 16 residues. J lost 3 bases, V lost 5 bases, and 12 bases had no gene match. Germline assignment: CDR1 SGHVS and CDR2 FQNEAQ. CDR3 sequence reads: CASSAPGTGDDYEQYF. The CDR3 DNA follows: TGTGCCAGCAGCGCCCCCGGGACAGGAGACGACTACGAGCAGTACTTC.

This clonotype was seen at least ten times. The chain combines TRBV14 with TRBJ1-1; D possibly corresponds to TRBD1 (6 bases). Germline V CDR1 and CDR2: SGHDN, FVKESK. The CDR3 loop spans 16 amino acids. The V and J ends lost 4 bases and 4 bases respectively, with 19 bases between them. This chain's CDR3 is CASSPREQGVVTEAFF. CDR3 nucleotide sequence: TGTGCCAGCAGCCCTCGGGAACAGGGAGTTGTCACTGAAGCTTTCTTT.

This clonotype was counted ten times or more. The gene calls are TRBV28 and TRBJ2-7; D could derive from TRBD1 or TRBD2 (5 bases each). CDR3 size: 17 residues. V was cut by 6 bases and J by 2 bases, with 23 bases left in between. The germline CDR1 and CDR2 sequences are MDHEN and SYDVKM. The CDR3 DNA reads TGTGCCAGCAGACCTCTGGCGGACGACAGAGGGACCTACGAGCAGTACTTC. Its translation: CASRPLADDRGTYEQYF.

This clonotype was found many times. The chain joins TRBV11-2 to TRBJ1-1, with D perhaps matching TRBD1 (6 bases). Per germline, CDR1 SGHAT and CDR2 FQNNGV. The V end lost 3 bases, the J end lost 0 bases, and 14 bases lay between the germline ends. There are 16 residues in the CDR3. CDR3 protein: CASSFDRNLLNTEAFF. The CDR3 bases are TGTGCCAGCAGCTTCGACAGGAACTTACTGAACACTGAAGCTTTCTTT.

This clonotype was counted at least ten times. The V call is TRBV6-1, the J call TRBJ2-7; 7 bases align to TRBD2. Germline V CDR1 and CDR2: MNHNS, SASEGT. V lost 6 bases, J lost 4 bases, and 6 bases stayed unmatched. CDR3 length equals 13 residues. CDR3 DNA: TGTGCCAGCAGGAAAGCGGGGAAATACGAGCAGTACTTC. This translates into CASRKAGKYEQYF.

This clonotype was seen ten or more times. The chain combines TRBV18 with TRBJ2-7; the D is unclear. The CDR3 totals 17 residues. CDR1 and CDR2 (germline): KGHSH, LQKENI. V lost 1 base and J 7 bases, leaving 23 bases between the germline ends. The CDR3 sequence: CASSPQGRSSIAREQYF. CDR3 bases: TGTGCCAGCTCACCACAGGGCAGGAGCTCTATTGCCAGGGAGCAGTACTTC. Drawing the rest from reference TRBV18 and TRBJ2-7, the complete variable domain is NAGVMQNPRHLVRRRGQEARLRCSPMKGHSHVYWYRQLPEEGLKFMVYLQKENIIDESGMPKERFSAEFPKEGPSILRIQQVVRGDSAAYFCASSPQGRSSIAREQYFGPGTRLTVT.

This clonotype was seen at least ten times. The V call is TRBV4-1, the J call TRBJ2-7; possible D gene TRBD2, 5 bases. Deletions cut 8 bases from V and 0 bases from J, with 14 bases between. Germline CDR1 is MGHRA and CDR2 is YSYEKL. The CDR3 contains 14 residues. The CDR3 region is CASAWGDYSYEQYF. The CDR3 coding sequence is TGCGCCAGCGCTTGGGGAGACTACTCCTACGAGCAGTACTTC.

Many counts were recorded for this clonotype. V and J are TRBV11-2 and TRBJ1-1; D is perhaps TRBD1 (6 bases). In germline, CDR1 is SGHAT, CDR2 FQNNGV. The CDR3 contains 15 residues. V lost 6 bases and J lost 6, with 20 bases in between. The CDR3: CASSPLYRAAAEAFF. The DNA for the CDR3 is TGTGCCAGCAGTCCTCTTTACAGGGCGGCGGCTGAAGCTTTCTTT.

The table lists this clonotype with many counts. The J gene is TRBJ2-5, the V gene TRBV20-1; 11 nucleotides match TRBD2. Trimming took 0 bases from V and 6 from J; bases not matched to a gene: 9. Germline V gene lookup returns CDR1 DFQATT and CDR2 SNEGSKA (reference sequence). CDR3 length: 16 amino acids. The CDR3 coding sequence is TGCAGTGCTAGAGATCAGGGTAGCGGGAGGGGAAAGACCCAGTACTTC. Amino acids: CSARDQGSGRGKTQYF.

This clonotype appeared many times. The DNA for the CDR3 is TGCGCCAGCAGCTTGACTAGCGGGAGGGCCTGGTCCTACGAGCAGTACTTC. This codes for CASSLTSGRAWSYEQYF. The chain couples TRBV5-1 to TRBJ2-7; 13 nucleotides agree with TRBD2. There are 17 residues in the CDR3. The germline V gene encodes CDR1 SGHRS and CDR2 YFSETQ. V gave up 1 base and J gave up 1 base; unmatched junction bases: 5. Full variable domain (missing parts from reference TRBV5-1 and TRBJ2-7): KAGVTQTPRYLIKTRGQQVTLSCSPISGHRSVSWYQQTPGQGLQFLFEYFSETQRNKGNFPGRFSGRQFSNSRSEMNVSTLELGDSALYLCASSLTSGRAWSYEQYFGPGTRLTVT.

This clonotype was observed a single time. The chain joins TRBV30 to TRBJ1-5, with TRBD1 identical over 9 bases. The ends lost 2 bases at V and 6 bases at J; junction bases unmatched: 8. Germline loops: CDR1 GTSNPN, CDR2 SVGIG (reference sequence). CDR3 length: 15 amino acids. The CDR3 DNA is TGTGCCTGGAGTCTTACAGGGGGCGTGGGTCAGCCCCAGCATTTT. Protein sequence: CAWSLTGGVGQPQHF.

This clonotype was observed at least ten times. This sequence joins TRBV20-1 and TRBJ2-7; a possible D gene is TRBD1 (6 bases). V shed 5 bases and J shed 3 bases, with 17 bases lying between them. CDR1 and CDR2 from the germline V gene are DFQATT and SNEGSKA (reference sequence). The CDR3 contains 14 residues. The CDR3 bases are TGCAGTGCTGGACAGACGCGCGGCAACTACGAGCAGTACTTC. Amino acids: CSAGQTRGNYEQYF.

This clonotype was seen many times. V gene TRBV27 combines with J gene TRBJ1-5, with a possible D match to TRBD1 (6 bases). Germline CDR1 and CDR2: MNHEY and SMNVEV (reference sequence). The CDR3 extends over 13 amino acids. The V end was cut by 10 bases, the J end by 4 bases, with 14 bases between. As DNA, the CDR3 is TGTGCCACGAGACAGGCGCCAAATCAGCCCCAGCATTTT. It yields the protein CATRQAPNQPQHF.

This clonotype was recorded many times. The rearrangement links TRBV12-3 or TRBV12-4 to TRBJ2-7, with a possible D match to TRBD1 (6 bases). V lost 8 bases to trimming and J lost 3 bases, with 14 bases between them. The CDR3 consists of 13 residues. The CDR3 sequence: CASRRDTDYEQYF. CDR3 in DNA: TGTGCCAGCCGCCGGGACACCGACTACGAGCAGTACTTC.

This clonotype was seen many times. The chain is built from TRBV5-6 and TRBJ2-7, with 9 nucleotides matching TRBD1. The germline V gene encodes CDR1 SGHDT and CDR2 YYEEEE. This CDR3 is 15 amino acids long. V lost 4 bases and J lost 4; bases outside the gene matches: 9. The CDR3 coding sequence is TGTGCCAGCAGCCCCACCGGGACAGGGAGGTACGAGCAGTACTTC. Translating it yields CASSPTGTGRYEQYF.

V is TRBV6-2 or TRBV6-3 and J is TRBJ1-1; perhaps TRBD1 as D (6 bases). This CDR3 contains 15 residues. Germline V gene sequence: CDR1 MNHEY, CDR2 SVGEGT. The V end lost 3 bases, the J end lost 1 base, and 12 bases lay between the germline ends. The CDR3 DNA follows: TGTGCCAGCAGTTATGGGGGCCACCCGAACACTGAAGCTTTCTTT. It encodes CASSYGGHPNTEAFF.

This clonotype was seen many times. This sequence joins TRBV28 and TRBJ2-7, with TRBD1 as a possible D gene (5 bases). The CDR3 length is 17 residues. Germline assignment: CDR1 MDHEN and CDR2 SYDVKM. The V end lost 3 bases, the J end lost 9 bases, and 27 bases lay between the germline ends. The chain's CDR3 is CASSFPSDTYQTVGQYF. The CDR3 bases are TGTGCCAGCAGTTTTCCCTCGGACACCTACCAGACGGTAGGGCAGTACTTC.

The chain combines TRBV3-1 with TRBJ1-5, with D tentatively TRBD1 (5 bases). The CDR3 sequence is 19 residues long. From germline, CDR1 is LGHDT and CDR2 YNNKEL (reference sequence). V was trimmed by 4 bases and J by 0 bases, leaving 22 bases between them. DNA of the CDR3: TGTGCCAGCAGCCGAGGACAAACACTTGGAGTTTATAGCAATCAGCCCCAGCATTTT. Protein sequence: CASSRGQTLGVYSNQPQHF.

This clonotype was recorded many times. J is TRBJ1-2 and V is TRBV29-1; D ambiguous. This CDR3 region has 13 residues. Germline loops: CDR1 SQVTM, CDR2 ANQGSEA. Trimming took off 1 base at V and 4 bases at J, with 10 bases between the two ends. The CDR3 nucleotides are TGCAGCGTTGAAGGAGAGTCCATCTATGGCTACACCTTC. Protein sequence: CSVEGESIYGYTF.

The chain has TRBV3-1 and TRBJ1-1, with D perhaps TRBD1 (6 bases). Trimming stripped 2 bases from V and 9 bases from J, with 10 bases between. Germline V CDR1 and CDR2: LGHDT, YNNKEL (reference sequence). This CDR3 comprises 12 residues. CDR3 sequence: CASSQSQGKAFF. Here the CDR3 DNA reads TGTGCCAGCAGCCAAAGTCAGGGGAAAGCTTTCTTT. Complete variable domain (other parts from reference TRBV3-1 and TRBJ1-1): DTAVSQTPKYLVTQMGNDKSIKCEQNLGHDTMYWYKQDSKKFLKIMFSYNNKELIINETVPNRFSPKSPDKAHLNLHINSLELGDSAVYFCASSQSQGKAFFGQGTRLTVV.

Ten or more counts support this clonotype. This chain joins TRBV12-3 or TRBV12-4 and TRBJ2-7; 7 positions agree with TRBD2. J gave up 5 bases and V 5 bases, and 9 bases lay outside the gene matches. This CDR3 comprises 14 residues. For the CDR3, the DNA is TGTGCCAGCAGTCAACCGGGACTACGGGACGAGCAGTACTTC. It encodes CASSQPGLRDEQYF.

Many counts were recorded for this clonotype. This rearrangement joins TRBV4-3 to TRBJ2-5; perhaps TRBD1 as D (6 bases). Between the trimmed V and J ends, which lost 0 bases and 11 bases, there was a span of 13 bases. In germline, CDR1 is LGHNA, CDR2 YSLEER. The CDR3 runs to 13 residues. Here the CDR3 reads CASSQEARGRQYF. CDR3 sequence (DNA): TGCGCCAGCAGCCAAGAAGCCAGGGGAAGGCAGTACTTC.